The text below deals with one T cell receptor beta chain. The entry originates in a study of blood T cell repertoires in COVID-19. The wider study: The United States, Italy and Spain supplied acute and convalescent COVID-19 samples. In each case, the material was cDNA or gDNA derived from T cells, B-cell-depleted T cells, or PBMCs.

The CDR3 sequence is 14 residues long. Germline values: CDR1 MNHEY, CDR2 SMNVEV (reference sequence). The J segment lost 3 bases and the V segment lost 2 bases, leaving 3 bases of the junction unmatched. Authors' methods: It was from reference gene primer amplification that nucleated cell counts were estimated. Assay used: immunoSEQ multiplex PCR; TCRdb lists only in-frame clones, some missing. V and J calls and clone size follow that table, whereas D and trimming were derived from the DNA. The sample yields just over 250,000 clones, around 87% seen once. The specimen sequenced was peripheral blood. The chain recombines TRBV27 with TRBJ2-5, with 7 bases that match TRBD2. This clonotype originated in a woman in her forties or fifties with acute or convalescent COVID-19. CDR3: CASSLASGKETQYF. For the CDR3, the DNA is TGTGCCAGCAGTTTAGCTAGCGGAAAAGAGACCCAGTACTTC.